Sequencing of this TCR beta chain was carried out in a study of cytomegalovirus exposure and HLA in healthy donors. Background on the study: The use of the same platform for the approximately 110 validation repertoires and the 600 to 800 first-cohort repertoires was reported by a later analysis.

Study findings and constraints: The study labeled around 160 TCR beta chains cytomegalovirus-associated. Most TCRs appeared rarely, but some public TCRs recurred in many donors. In vitro checks showed that three CMV-associated chains really do target CMV antigens.

On this clone itself: Its antigen remains unidentified.

Method: immunoSEQ multiplex PCR; TCRdb's copy keeps in-frame clones and lacks some. The data contain around 250,000 clones, 90% of them singletons. This clonotype originated in a woman aged 18-30 years in good health and CMV-seronegative. The specimen was PBMCs.

The CDR3 region has the DNA TGTGCCTGGATGCAGGACGGTGCGGGTCGACGGGTGCTCACAGATACGCAGTATTTT. Residues: CAWMQDGAGRRVLTDTQYF. The chain carries TRBV30 and TRBJ2-3; TRBD2 might be the D (5 bases). Looked up from germline, CDR1 is GTSNPN and CDR2 is SVGIG (reference sequence). V was pared by 4 bases and J by 2 bases, with 28 bases between. The CDR3 runs 19 residues.